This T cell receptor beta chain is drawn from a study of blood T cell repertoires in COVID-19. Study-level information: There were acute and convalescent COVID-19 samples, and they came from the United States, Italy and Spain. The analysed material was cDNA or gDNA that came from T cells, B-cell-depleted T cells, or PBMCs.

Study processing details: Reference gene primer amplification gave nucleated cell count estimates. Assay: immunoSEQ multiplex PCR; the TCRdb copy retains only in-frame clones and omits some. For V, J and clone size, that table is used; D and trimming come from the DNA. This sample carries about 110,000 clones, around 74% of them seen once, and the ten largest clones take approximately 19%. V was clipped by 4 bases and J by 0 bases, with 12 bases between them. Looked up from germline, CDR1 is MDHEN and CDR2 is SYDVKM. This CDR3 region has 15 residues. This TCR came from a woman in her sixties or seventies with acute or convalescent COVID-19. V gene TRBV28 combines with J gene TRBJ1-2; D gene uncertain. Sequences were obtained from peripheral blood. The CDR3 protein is CASSSHRPPNYGYTF. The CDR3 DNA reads TGTGCCAGCAGTTCCCACAGACCCCCTAACTATGGCTACACCTTC.